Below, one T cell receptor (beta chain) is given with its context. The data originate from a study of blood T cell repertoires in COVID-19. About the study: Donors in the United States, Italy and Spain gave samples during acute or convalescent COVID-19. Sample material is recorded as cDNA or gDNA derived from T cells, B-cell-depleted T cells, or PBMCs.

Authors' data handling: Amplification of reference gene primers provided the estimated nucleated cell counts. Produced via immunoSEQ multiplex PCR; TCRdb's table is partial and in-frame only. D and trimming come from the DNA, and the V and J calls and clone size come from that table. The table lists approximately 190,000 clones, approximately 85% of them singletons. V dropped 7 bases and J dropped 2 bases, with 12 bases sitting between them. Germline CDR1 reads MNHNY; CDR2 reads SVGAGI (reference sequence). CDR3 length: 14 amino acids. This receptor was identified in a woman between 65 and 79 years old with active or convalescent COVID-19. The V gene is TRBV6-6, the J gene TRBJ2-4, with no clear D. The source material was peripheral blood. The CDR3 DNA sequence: TGTGCCAGCAACTATGACCCCACCAAAAACATTCAGTACTTC. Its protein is CASNYDPTKNIQYF.